These 24 T cell receptor beta chains came from one sample sequenced in a study of cytomegalovirus exposure and HLA in healthy donors. With 60 Vbeta and 13 Jbeta primers, the PCR was carried out. The assay was immunoSEQ multiplex PCR, and TCRdb's table has in-frame clones only and misses some. Of around 180,000 clones in the sample, around 68% were seen once. The sample was PBMCs. These receptors were obtained from a girl under 18 in good health and CMV-seronegative.

The chain uses TRBV13 and TRBJ2-1; TRBD2 is a possible D gene (7 bases). V lost 6 bases and J 6 bases, leaving 21 bases between the germline ends. This CDR3 has 16 residues. Germline V gene lookup returns CDR1 PRHDT and CDR2 FYEKMQ (reference sequence). DNA of the CDR3: TGTGCCAGCAGACGCGGAGAGGGGGGGCCGTTCAATGAGCAGTTCTTC. Protein sequence: CASRRGEGGPFNEQFF.

The chain recombines TRBV6-1 with TRBJ1-3; no firm D call. The CDR3 totals 14 residues. Germline loops: CDR1 MNHNS, CDR2 SASEGT. V lost 2 bases to trimming and J lost 5 bases, with 10 bases between them. CDR3 amino acids: CASSETENRNTIYF. The DNA for the CDR3 is TGTGCCAGCAGTGAAACTGAAAACCGAAACACCATATATTTT.

This clone has just one count. The rearrangement uses TRBV19 and TRBJ1-1, with no clear D. CDR3 length equals 12 residues. Trimming removed 4 bases from V and 4 bases from J, with 7 bases in between. Germline V gene data show CDR1 as LNHDA and CDR2 as SQIVND (reference sequence). CDR3 coding DNA: TGTGCCAGTAGTAATCGGGGCACTGAAGCTTTCTTT. As protein: CASSNRGTEAFF.

The gene calls are TRBV19 and TRBJ1-1; maybe TRBD1 (5 bases). The CDR3 runs 17 residues. Germline V gene lookup returns CDR1 LNHDA and CDR2 SQIVND (reference sequence). Trimming removed 5 bases at V and 0 bases at J, with 19 bases between. CDR3 protein: CASSVSLGADMNTEAFF. The CDR3 DNA is TGTGCCAGTAGTGTCTCGCTTGGGGCAGACATGAACACTGAAGCTTTCTTT.

This clone occurred a few times. The chain recombines TRBV6-1 with TRBJ1-6, with D possibly TRBD1 on 5 matching bases. Per the germline V gene, CDR1 is MNHNS and CDR2 is SASEGT. The CDR3 extends over 15 amino acids. V was pared by 2 bases and J by 4 bases, with 9 bases between. Here the CDR3 DNA reads TGTGCCAGCAGTGAACTGGGGGGATATAATTCACCCCTCCACTTT. Its protein is CASSELGGYNSPLHF.

This chain connects TRBV7-9 to TRBJ2-1; the match to TRBD2 covers 10 bases. The CDR3 is 15 amino acids. With V trimmed by 6 bases and J by 6 bases, 8 bases remained unmatched. CDR1 is SEHNR, CDR2 FQNEAQ, per germline (reference sequence). The CDR3 nucleotides read TGTGCCAGCAGGGGTACTAGCGGGGAAGGCAATGAGCAGTTCTTC. It codes for CASRGTSGEGNEQFF.

The chain is built from TRBV5-1 and TRBJ2-1, with 11 bases identical to TRBD2. This CDR3 is built from 16 residues. Germline values: CDR1 SGHRS, CDR2 YFSETQ. V trimming: 7 bases; J trimming: 5 bases; junction bases outside the gene matches: 11. As DNA, the CDR3 is TGCGCCAGCCGAACGCGGGGACTAGCGGTTAACAATGAGCAGTTCTTC. Encoded protein: CASRTRGLAVNNEQFF.

The rearrangement joins TRBV7-9 to TRBJ2-7, with 10 nucleotides matching TRBD1. V lost 1 base, J lost 5 bases, and 11 bases stayed unmatched. CDR1 and CDR2 (germline): SEHNR, FQNEAQ (reference sequence). The CDR3 spans 17 residues. DNA of the CDR3: TGTGCCAGCAGCTTAGTATTCGGGACAGGGGTTAAGAACGAGCAGTACTTC. Protein sequence: CASSLVFGTGVKNEQYF.

This clone was seen once. The chain employs TRBV30 and TRBJ1-5; D is possibly TRBD1 (6 bases). Between the trimmed V and J ends, which lost 1 base and 9 bases, there was a span of 16 bases. Germline V gene lookup returns CDR1 GTSNPN and CDR2 SVGIG (reference sequence). The CDR3 is 14 amino acids. The CDR3 DNA is TGTGCCTGGAGTGCTGACAGGATATGGCGGCCCCAGCATTTT. The encoded protein is CAWSADRIWRPQHF.

The chain has TRBV6-5 and TRBJ1-5, with TRBD1 identical over 9 bases. Germline loops: CDR1 MNHEY, CDR2 SVGAGI. The junction had 7 bases not matched to a gene; V was cut back by 7 bases and J by 6 bases. This CDR3 spans 14 amino acids. In nucleotides, the CDR3 is TGTGCCAGCATGATGGGACAGGGTGCTCAGCCCCAGCATTTT. Translating it yields CASMMGQGAQPQHF.

The chain uses TRBV7-3 and TRBJ1-2; maybe TRBD1 (5 bases). CDR1 and CDR2 from the germline V gene are SGHTA and FQGTGA. Trimming removed 1 base from V and 6 bases from J, with 18 bases in between. There are 16 residues in the CDR3. The CDR3 loop is CASSLNSVQGLDGYTF. CDR3 DNA sequence: TGTGCCAGCAGCTTAAATTCGGTGCAGGGCTTGGATGGCTACACCTTC.

The V gene is TRBV30, the J gene TRBJ2-1; possibly TRBD2 for D (5 bases). The CDR3 has 14 residues. Germline loops: CDR1 GTSNPN, CDR2 SVGIG (reference sequence). Trimming took 4 bases from V and 0 from J, leaving 10 bases between them. The CDR3 here is CAWNGLDSYNEQFF. The CDR3 DNA reads as TGTGCCTGGAATGGACTTGACTCCTACAATGAGCAGTTCTTC.

This clone has a handful of counts. The chain combines TRBV2 with TRBJ1-5; weak D call: TRBD1 (5 bases). The CDR3 has 16 amino acids. Germline values: CDR1 SNHLY, CDR2 FYNNEI. Trimming shortened V by 6 bases and J by 0 bases, and 15 bases separated the two germline ends. For the CDR3, the DNA is TGTGCCAGCAGACCAGGGTTGAGAGGTAGCAATCAGCCCCAGCATTTT. This sequence encodes CASRPGLRGSNQPQHF.

The CDR3 sequence: CASGPTNSPLHF. CDR3 DNA: TGTGCCAGCGGGCCGACGAATTCACCCCTCCACTTT. The chain couples TRBV5-4 to TRBJ1-6; D is uncertain. The germline V gene has CDR1 SGHNT and CDR2 YYREEE (reference sequence). This CDR3 has 12 residues. Trimming shortened V by 7 bases and J by 7 bases, and 9 bases separated the two germline ends.

This clone occurred a few times. The V call is TRBV4-1, the J call TRBJ1-3, with D maybe TRBD1 (5 bases). Trimming took off 3 bases at V and 6 bases at J, with 12 bases between the two ends. Germline V lookup: CDR1 MGHRA, CDR2 YSYEKL. CDR3 length equals 14 residues. For the CDR3, the DNA is TGCGCCAGCAGCCACCCTGGGGCCCTAAACACCATATATTTT. Translated, it gives CASSHPGALNTIYF.

The chain couples TRBV6-1 to TRBJ2-1; 11 bases line up with TRBD2. The CDR3 contains 19 residues. CDR1 and CDR2 from the germline V gene are MNHNS and SASEGT. Trimming at V came to 3 bases and at J to 1 base, leaving 11 bases not matched to a gene. CDR3 protein: CASSDLASTSGVSYNEQFF. The DNA for the CDR3 is TGTGCCAGCAGTGACCTTGCCTCGACTAGCGGGGTTTCCTACAATGAGCAGTTCTTC.

J is TRBJ2-7 and V is TRBV2; D remains ambiguous. Per germline, CDR1 SNHLY and CDR2 FYNNEI. Trimming shortened V by 2 bases and J by 3 bases, and 14 bases separated the two germline ends. CDR3 length equals 15 residues. CDR3 loop: CASSELGAYRYEQYF. The CDR3 DNA sequence: TGTGCCAGCAGTGAACTGGGCGCATATCGCTACGAGCAGTACTTC.

This rearrangement joins TRBV19 to TRBJ1-1; D is perhaps TRBD1 (6 bases). CDR3 length: 13 residues. Germline CDR1 LNHDA, CDR2 SQIVND (reference sequence). Deletions cut 6 bases from V and 11 bases from J, with 19 bases between. CDR3 nucleotide sequence: TGTGCCAGTAGCCTCATACAGGGCTCGGAGGCTTTCTTT. It specifies CASSLIQGSEAFF.

The chain combines TRBV7-3 with TRBJ1-1; no clear D gene. Deletions cut 6 bases from V and 4 bases from J, with 12 bases between. Germline CDR1 is SGHTA and CDR2 is FQGTGA. CDR3 size: 13 residues. The CDR3 is CASSEGMFTEAFF. CDR3 in DNA: TGTGCCAGCAGTGAGGGTATGTTCACTGAAGCTTTCTTT.

The J gene is TRBJ2-1, the V gene TRBV7-6; TRBD1 might be the D (6 bases). CDR3 size: 16 residues. Between the trimmed V and J ends, which lost 1 base and 7 bases, there was a span of 17 bases. The germline CDR1 and CDR2 sequences are SGHVS and FNYEAQ. The CDR3 is CASSLGSSRGGNEQFF. The CDR3 nucleotides read TGTGCCAGCAGCTTAGGGTCGAGCAGGGGTGGGAATGAGCAGTTCTTC.

The chain carries TRBV7-6 and TRBJ1-5; weak D call: TRBD1 (5 bases). The germline CDR1 and CDR2 sequences are SGHVS and FNYEAQ. The V end was cut by 4 bases, the J end by 1 base, with 17 bases between. The CDR3 is 17 residues long. This chain's CDR3 is CASSSEGQGGSNQPQHF. The CDR3, as DNA: TGTGCCAGCAGCTCAGAGGGGCAGGGAGGGAGCAATCAGCCCCAGCATTTT.

The chain couples TRBV5-1 to TRBJ1-1; possibly TRBD1 for D (5 bases). The V gene's germline CDR1 is SGHRS and CDR2 YFSETQ. V was trimmed by 2 bases and J by 0 bases, leaving 14 bases between them. The CDR3 is made up of 16 amino acids. The CDR3 is CASSFAFGHLNTEAFF. In DNA form, the CDR3 reads TGCGCCAGCAGCTTTGCATTCGGACACTTGAACACTGAAGCTTTCTTT. Full variable domain (rest looked up from reference TRBV5-1 and TRBJ1-1): KAGVTQTPRYLIKTRGQQVTLSCSPISGHRSVSWYQQTPGQGLQFLFEYFSETQRNKGNFPGRFSGRQFSNSRSEMNVSTLELGDSALYLCASSFAFGHLNTEAFFGQGTRLTVV.

A single count supports this clone. This chain joins TRBV6-7 and TRBJ2-7; 9 bases agree with TRBD1. TRBV6-7 is an ORF, with its function uncertain. There are 18 residues in the CDR3. J lost 2 bases, V lost 2 bases, and 13 bases had no gene match. DNA of the CDR3: TGTGCCAGCAGTTACCCAATTCTAGGGACAGGGCACCCCTACGAGCAGTACTTC. Translation gives CASSYPILGTGHPYEQYF.

The chain is built from TRBV7-8 and TRBJ2-2; possible D gene TRBD2, 6 bases. The CDR3 runs 14 residues. The V gene lost 7 bases and the J gene lost 8 bases, with 17 bases spanning the gap. Germline V gene sequence: CDR1 SGHVS, CDR2 FQNEAQ. CDR3 sequence reads: CASIMRGPKGELFF. CDR3 in DNA: TGTGCCAGCATCATGCGGGGCCCCAAAGGGGAGCTGTTTTTT.